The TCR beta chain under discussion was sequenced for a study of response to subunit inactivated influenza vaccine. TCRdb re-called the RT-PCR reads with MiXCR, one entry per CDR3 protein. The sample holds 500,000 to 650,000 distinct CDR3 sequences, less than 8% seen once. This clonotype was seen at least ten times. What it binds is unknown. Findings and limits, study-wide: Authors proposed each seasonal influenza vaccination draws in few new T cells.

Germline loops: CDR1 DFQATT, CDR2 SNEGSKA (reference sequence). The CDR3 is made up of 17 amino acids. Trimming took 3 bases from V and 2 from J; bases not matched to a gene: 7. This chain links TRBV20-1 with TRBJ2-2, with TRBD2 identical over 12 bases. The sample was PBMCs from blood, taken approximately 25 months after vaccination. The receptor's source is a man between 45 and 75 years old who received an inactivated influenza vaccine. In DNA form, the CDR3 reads TGCAGTGCTAGTCGACTAGCGGGAGAGAGTAACACCGGGGAGCTGTTTTTT. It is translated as CSASRLAGESNTGELFF.